These 7 T cell receptor beta chains share one sample of origin, sequenced in a study of immune heterogeneity within non-small cell lung tumors (dated by TCRdb to about 2018). Genomic DNA extracted from bulk tumor tissue served as TCR template, with 600 ng gDNA amplified per sample. During surgery, multiple biopsies were taken from each primary tumor and placed as far apart as possible within the tumor mass. Patients in the study cohort, which was described as untreated, were newly diagnosed NSCLC cases going through curative surgery. Sequencing was carried out with a HiSeq X Ten. A multiplex PCR system amplified the TCR beta CDR3 region, with a first 10-cycle round using 32 V-gene forward and 13 J-gene reverse primers. Using fastp trimming at Q25 and MiXCR clonotype assembly, TCRdb reanalyzed the public sequencing data and kept in-frame beta chains. Each entry merges the rows of one CDR3 protein and shows their most common DNA and genes. The sample has approximately 20,000 distinct CDR3 sequences on record, around 26% of them singletons. The ten largest clones capture roughly 4% of the sample.

The material sequenced was lung tumor tissue. These receptors were obtained from a man aged 35-49 years with non-small cell lung cancer.

Worth noting for this clonotype: A much larger clone is a single base away; this may be a read error. The chain employs TRBV6-2 or TRBV6-3 and TRBJ2-7, with D possibly being TRBD2 (5 bases). Trimming pared 8 bases from V and 4 bases from J, leaving 12 bases between. Germline V gives CDR1 MNHEY, CDR2 SVGEGT. The CDR3 loop spans 12 amino acids. CDR3 amino acids: CASGSIIYEQYF. CDR3 nucleotide sequence: TGTGCCAGCGGGAGTATAATATACGAGCAGTACTTC.

This clonotype was seen many times. V is TRBV6-2 or TRBV6-3 and J is TRBJ2-7; a weak D match, TRBD1 (6 bases). V was pared by 6 bases and J by 2 bases, with 20 bases between. Germline-derived CDR1 and CDR2 are MNHEY and SVGEGT. The CDR3 is made up of 16 amino acids. In DNA form, the CDR3 reads TGTGCCAGCAGCGAAAGACCGGGACATATTCCCTACGAGCAGTACTTC. Its protein product is CASSERPGHIPYEQYF.

Comments on this clonotype: Since a much larger clone is just one base distant, this may be a read error. This is likely a read error, given that the CDR3 carries no conserved phenylalanine or tryptophan at its end. The CDR3 is CSAPSDFYYGYTL. The CDR3 bases are TGCAGTGCTCCCTCGGACTTTTACTATGGCTACACCCTC. J is TRBJ1-2 and V is TRBV20-1, with D unclear. Per germline, CDR1 DFQATT and CDR2 SNEGSKA (reference sequence). V was trimmed by 5 bases and J by 3 bases, leaving 13 bases between them. The CDR3 is 13 amino acids.

This chain connects TRBV14 to TRBJ2-5, with a possible D match to TRBD2 (6 bases). Per germline, CDR1 SGHDN and CDR2 FVKESK. The length of the CDR3 is 17 residues. V was clipped by 0 bases and J by 5 bases, with 19 bases between them. The CDR3 coding sequence is TGTGCCAGCAGCCAAGATATAGGGAGGTCCGCCTGGGAGACCCAGTACTTC. It specifies CASSQDIGRSAWETQYF. Full variable domain (remainder filled in from reference TRBV14 and TRBJ2-5): EAGVTQFPSHSVIEKGQTVTLRCDPISGHDNLYWYRRVMGKEIKFLLHFVKESKQDESGMPNNRFLAERTGGTYSTLKVQPAELEDSGVYFCASSQDIGRSAWETQYFGPGTRLLVL.

By sample share, this clonotype is medium-sized. The chain joins TRBV27 to TRBJ1-5, with D possibly matching TRBD1 (6 bases). CDR3 length: 15 residues. V dropped 6 bases and J dropped 2 bases, with 14 bases sitting between them. Germline-derived CDR1 and CDR2 are MNHEY and SMNVEV (reference sequence). The CDR3 nucleotides are TGTGCCAGCAGCCGGGGGGGGCAGGGCAATCAGCCCCAGCATTTT. The encoded protein is CASSRGGQGNQPQHF.

A note on this clonotype: This may be a read error, as it is one base from a much larger clone. The rearrangement uses TRBV7-2 and TRBJ1-2; D perhaps matches TRBD1 (5 bases). CDR1 is SGHTA, CDR2 FQGNSA, per germline. The CDR3 length is 14 residues. CDR3 sequence: CSSSLAGGMGGYTF. CDR3 DNA sequence: TGTTCCAGCAGCTTAGCGGGGGGGATGGGAGGCTACACCTTC.

About this clonotype: A much larger clone differs by one base, so this may be a read error. The chain recombines TRBV15 with TRBJ1-2; D is uncertain. The germline CDR1 and CDR2 sequences are LNHNV and YYDKDF (reference sequence). The CDR3 is 13 residues long. In DNA, the CDR3 is TGTCCCACCAGCAGAGATATGGGATTGGGTTTCCATTTC. Translated, it gives CPTSRDMGLGFHF.